This T cell receptor (beta chain) is drawn from a study of blood T cells in healthy people across ages. The authors ran a second PCR of roughly 6 to 11 cycles using a sample-barcoded 5' primer and a J-beta primer mix. TCRdb reanalysed the 5' RACE reads using MiXCR and keeps one entry per CDR3 protein. The data show 800,000 to 950,000 distinct CDR3 sequences, with roughly 28% seen just once and 10% held by the top ten. Separately, the same data were catalogued under a study of T cells of mothers and their children.

The sequencing sample was made of blood. The sequence was obtained from a woman between 40 and 55 years old in good health.

In DNA, the CDR3 is TGCGCCAGCAGCCAAGTTGGACTCCCCAAAGATACGCAGTATTTT. Protein sequence: CASSQVGLPKDTQYF. V is TRBV5-1 and J is TRBJ2-3; tentatively, D is TRBD2 (5 bases). This CDR3 has 15 residues. V was pared by 4 bases and J by 5 bases, with 17 bases between. The germline gives CDR1 SGHRS, CDR2 YFSETQ.